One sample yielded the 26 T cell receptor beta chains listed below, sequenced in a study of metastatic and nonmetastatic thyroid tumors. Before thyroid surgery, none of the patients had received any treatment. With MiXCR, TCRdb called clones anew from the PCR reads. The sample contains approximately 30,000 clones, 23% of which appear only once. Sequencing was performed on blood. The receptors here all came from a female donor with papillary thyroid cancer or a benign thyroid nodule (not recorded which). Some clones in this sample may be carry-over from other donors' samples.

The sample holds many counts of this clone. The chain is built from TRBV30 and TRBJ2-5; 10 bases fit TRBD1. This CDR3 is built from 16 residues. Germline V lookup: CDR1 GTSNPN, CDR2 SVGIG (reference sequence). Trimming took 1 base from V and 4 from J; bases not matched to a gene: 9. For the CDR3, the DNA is TGTGCCTGGAGTGCGTACCGGACAGGGGGAGGAGAGACCCAGTACTTC. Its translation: CAWSAYRTGGGETQYF.

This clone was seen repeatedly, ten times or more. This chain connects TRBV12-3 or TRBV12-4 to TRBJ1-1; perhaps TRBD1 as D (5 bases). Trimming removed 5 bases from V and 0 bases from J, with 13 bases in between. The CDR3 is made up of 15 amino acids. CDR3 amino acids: CASSGGGRLNTEAFF. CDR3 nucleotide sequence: TGTGCCAGCAGTGGGGGGGGTAGACTGAACACTGAAGCTTTCTTT.

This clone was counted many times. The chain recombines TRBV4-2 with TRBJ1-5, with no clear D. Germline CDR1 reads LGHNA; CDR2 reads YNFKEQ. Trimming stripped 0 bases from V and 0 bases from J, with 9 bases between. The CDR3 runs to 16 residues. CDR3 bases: TGTGCCAGCAGCCAAGATTCGGGCTATAGCAATCAGCCCCAGCATTTT. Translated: CASSQDSGYSNQPQHF.

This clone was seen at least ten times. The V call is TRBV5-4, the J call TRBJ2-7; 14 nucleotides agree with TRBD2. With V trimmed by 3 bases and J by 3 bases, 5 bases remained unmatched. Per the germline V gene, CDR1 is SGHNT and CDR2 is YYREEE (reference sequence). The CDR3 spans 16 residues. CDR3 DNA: TGTGCCAGCAGCTCACGGACTAGCGGGAGGAACTACGAGCAGTACTTC. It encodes CASSSRTSGRNYEQYF. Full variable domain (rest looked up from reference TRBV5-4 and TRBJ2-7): ETGVTQSPTHLIKTRGQQVTLRCSSQSGHNTVSWYQQALGQGPQFIFQYYREEENGRGNFPPRFSGLQFPNYSSELNVNALELDDSALYLCASSSRTSGRNYEQYFGPGTRLTVT.

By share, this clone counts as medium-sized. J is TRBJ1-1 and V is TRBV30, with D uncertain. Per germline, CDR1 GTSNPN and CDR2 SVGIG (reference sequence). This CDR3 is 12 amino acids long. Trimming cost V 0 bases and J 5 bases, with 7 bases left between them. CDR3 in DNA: TGTGCCTGGAGTGTACGGGTGACTGAAGCTTTCTTT. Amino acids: CAWSVRVTEAFF.

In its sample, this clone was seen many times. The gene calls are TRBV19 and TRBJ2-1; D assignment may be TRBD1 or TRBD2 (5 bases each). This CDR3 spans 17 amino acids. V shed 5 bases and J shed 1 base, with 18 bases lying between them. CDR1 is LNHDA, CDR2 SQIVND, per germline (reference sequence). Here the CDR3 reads CASSPLWGSASYNEQFF. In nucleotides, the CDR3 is TGTGCCAGTAGTCCCCTCTGGGGGTCGGCATCCTACAATGAGCAGTTCTTC.

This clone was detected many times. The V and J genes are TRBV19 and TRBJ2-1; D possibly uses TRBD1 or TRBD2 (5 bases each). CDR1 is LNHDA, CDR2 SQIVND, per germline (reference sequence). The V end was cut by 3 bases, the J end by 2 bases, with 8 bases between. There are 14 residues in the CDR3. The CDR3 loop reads CASSIGATYNEQFF. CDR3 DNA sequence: TGTGCCAGTAGTATCGGGGCCACCTACAATGAGCAGTTCTTC.

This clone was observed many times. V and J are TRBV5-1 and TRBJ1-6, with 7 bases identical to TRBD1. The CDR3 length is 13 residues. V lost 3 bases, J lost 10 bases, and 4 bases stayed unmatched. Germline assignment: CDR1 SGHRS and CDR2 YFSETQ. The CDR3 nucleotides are TGCGCCAGCAGCTATACAGGGGCCTCACCCCTCCACTTT. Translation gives CASSYTGASPLHF.

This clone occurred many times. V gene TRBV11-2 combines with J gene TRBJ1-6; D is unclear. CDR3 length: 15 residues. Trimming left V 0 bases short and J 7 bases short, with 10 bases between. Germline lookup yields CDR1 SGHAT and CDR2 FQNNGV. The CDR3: CASSLEDGLNSPLHF. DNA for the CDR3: TGTGCCAGCAGCTTAGAGGACGGCTTAAATTCACCCCTCCACTTT. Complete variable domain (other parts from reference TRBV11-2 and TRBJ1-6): EAGVAQSPRYKIIEKRQSVAFWCNPISGHATLYWYQQILGQGPKLLIQFQNNGVVDDSQLPKDRFSAERLKGVDSTLKIQPAKLEDSAVYLCASSLEDGLNSPLHFGNGTRLTVT.

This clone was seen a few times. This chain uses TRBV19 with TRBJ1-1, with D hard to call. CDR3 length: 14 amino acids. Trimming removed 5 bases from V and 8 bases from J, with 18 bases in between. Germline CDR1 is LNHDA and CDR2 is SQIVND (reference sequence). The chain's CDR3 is CASSDPGPRTEAFF. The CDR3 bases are TGTGCCAGTAGTGATCCGGGTCCTAGGACCGAAGCTTTCTTT. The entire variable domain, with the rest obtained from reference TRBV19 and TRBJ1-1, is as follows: DGGITQSPKYLFRKEGQNVTLSCEQNLNHDAMYWYRQDPGQGLRLIYYSQIVNDFQKGDIAEGYSVSREKKESFPLTVTSAQKNPTAFYLCASSDPGPRTEAFFGQGTRLTVV.

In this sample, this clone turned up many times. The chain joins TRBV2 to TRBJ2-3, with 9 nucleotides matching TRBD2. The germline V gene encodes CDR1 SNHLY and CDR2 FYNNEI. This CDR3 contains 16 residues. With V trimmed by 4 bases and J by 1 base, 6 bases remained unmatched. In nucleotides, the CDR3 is TGTGCCAGCAGTGTTTTCAGGACTAGCGGCACAGATACGCAGTATTTT. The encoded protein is CASSVFRTSGTDTQYF.

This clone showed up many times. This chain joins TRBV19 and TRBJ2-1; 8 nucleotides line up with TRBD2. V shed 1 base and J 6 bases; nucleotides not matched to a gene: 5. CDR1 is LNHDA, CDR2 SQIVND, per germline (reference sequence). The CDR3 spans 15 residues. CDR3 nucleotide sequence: TGTGCCAGTAGTATAGCGGGAGGGCCCATCAATGAGCAGTTCTTC. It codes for CASSIAGGPINEQFF.

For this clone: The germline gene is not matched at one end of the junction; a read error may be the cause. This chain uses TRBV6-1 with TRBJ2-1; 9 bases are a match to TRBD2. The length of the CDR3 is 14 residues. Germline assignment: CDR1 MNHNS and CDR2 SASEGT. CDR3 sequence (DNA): TGTGGCAGCATCCAAGGTCTAGCGGGAAACGAGCAGTTCTTC. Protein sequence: CGSIQGLAGNEQFF.

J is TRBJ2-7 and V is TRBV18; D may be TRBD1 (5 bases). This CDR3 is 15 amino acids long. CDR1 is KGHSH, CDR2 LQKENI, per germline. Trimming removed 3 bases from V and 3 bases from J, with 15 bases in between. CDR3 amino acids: CASSPAGDSHYEQYF. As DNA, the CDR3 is TGTGCCAGCTCACCTGCCGGAGACAGTCACTACGAGCAGTACTTC.

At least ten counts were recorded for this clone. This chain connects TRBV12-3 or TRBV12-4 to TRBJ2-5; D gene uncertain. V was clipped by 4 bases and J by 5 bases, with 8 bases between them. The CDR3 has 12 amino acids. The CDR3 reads CASSSLVETQYF. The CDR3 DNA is TGTGCCAGCAGTTCTTTGGTTGAGACCCAGTACTTC.

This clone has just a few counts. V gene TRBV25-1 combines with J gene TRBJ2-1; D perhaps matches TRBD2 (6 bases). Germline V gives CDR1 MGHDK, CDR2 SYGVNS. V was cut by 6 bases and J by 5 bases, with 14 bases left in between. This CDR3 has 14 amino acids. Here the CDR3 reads CASRERTGDNEQFF. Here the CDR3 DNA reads TGTGCCAGCAGAGAACGGACGGGGGACAATGAGCAGTTCTTC.

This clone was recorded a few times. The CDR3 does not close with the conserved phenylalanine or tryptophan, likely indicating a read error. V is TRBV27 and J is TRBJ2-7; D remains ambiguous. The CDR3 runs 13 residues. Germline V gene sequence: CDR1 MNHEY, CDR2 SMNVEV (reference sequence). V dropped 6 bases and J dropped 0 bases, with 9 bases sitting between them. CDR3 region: CASRTINSYEQYY. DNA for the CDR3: TGTGCCAGCAGGACAATCAACTCCTACGAGCAGTACTAC.

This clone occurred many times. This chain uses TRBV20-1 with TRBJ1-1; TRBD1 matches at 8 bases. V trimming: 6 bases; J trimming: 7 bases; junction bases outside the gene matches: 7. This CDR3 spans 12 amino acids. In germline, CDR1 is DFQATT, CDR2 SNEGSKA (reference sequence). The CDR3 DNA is TGCAGTGCCGGAACGGACAGGGATGAAGCTTTCTTT. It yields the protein CSAGTDRDEAFF.

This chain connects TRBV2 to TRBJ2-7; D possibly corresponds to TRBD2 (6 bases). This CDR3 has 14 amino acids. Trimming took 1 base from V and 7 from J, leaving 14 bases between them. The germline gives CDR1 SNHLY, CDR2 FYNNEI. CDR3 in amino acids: CASSEGLAPREQYF. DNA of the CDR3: TGTGCCAGCAGTGAAGGGCTAGCGCCGAGGGAGCAGTACTTC.

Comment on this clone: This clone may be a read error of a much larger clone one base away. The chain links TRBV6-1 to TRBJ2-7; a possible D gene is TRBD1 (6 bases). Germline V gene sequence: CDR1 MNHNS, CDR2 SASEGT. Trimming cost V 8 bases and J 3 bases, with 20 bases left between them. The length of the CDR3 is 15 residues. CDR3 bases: TGTGCCAGCTCCCGCGCCGGGACAACCCTCTACGAGCAGTACTTC. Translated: CASSRAGTTLYEQYF.

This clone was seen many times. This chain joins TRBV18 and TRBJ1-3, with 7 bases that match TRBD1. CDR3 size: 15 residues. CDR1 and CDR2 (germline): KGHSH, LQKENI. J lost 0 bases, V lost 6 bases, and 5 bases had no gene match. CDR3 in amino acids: CASSRTGDSGNTIYF. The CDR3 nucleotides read TGTGCCAGCTCGAGGACAGGAGACTCTGGAAACACCATATATTTT.

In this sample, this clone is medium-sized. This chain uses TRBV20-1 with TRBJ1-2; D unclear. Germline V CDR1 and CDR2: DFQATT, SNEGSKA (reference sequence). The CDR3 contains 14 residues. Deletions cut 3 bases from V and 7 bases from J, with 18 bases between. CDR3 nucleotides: TGCAGTGCTAGTTTAGTATCAGCCGGGGTTGGCTACACCTTC. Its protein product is CSASLVSAGVGYTF.

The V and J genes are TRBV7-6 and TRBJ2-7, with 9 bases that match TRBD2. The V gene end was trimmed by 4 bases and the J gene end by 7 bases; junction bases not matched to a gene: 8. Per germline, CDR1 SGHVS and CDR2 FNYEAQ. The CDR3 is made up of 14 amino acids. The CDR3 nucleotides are TGTGCCAGCAGCTCTAGCGGGACGCTCGTGGAGCAGTACTTC. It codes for CASSSSGTLVEQYF.

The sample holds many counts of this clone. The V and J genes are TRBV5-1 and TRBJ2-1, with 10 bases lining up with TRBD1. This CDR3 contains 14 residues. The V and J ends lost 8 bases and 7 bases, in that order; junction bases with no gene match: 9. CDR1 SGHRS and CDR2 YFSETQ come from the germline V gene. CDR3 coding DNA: TGCGCCAGTAAGAGACAGGGGGCGGGGAATGAGCAGTTCTTC. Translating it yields CASKRQGAGNEQFF. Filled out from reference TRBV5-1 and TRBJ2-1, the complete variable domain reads KAGVTQTPRYLIKTRGQQVTLSCSPISGHRSVSWYQQTPGQGLQFLFEYFSETQRNKGNFPGRFSGRQFSNSRSEMNVSTLELGDSALYLCASKRQGAGNEQFFGPGTRLTVL.

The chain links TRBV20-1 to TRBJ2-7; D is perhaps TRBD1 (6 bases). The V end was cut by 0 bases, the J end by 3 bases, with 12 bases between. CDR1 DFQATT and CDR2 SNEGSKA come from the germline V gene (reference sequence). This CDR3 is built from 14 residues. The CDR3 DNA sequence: TGCAGTGCTAGAGATCCGACAGGCTACTACGAGCAGTACTTC. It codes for CSARDPTGYYEQYF.

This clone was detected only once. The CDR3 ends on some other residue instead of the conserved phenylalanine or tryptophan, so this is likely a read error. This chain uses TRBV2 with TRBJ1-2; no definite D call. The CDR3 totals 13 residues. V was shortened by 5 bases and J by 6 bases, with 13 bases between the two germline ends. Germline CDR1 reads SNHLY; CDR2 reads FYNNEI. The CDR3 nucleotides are TGTGCCAGCAGTCCGGGCAATGAAAATGGCTACACCTCC. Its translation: CASSPGNENGYTS.